Below are 7 T cell receptor beta chains sequenced from a single sample in a study of blood T cell repertoires in COVID-19. TCRdb's table, derived via immunoSEQ multiplex PCR, lists solely in-frame clones and lacks some. Of about 170,000 clones in the sample, around four fifths are singletons; the top ten hold 3.6%. The sample was PBMCs or T cells enriched from blood (not recorded which). Source of these receptors: a woman between 45 and 65 years old in a cohort exposed to, infected with or recovered from COVID-19 (not recorded which).

J is TRBJ2-1 and V is TRBV7-3; 11 bases map to TRBD2. The V gene's germline CDR1 is SGHTA and CDR2 FQGTGA. This CDR3 has 16 residues. The V and J ends lost 4 bases and 4 bases, in that order; junction bases with no gene match: 6. The CDR3 coding sequence is TGTGCCAGCAGCTCGACCGGGACTAGCGGATACAATGAGCAGTTCTTC. This sequence encodes CASSSTGTSGYNEQFF.

In its sample, this clone was seen a few times. V gene TRBV28 combines with J gene TRBJ2-7; tentatively, D is TRBD2 (6 bases). The CDR3 is 17 residues long. Germline V gene sequence: CDR1 MDHEN, CDR2 SYDVKM. V was clipped by 1 base and J by 2 bases, with 18 bases between them. CDR3 protein: CASSLSGWRGTTYEQYF. The CDR3 nucleotides read TGTGCCAGCAGTTTATCAGGGTGGAGGGGCACTACCTACGAGCAGTACTTC.

This clone appeared many times. This chain uses TRBV10-3 with TRBJ2-3; D may be TRBD2 (5 bases). V was shortened by 3 bases and J by 4 bases, with 8 bases between the two germline ends. CDR1 and CDR2 (germline): ENHRY, SYGVKD. This CDR3 has 13 residues. The CDR3 nucleotides are TGTGCCATCAGTGACGCGGGTCCAGATACGCAGTATTTT. This translates into CAISDAGPDTQYF.

The V and J genes are TRBV27 and TRBJ1-3; no clear D. The J call is in doubt because the DNA end fits TRBJ2-2 better. Germline CDR1 reads MNHEY; CDR2 reads SMNVEV (reference sequence). The CDR3 has 15 amino acids. Here the CDR3 DNA reads TGTGCCAGCAGCTATTTTACACCAAACACCGGGGAGCTGTTTTTT. This codes for CASSYFTPNTGELFF.

This clone was observed a single time. The genes are TRBV9 and TRBJ2-3, with 10 bases that match TRBD2. Germline lookup yields CDR1 SGDLS and CDR2 YYNGEE. The CDR3 has 16 amino acids. V shed 4 bases, J shed 4 bases, and the junction held 9 bases outside the gene matches. The CDR3 region is CASSPLGLAAPDTQYF. The CDR3 DNA is TGTGCCAGCAGCCCTCTAGGACTAGCGGCGCCAGATACGCAGTATTTT.

The chain links TRBV6-6 to TRBJ1-4; TRBD1 is a possible D gene (6 bases). Germline-derived CDR1 and CDR2 are MNHNY and SVGAGI (reference sequence). The CDR3 covers 15 residues. Trimming removed 2 bases at V and 0 bases at J, with 7 bases between. The CDR3 coding sequence is TGTGCCAGCAGTTACCGACAGGCAACTAATGAAAAACTGTTTTTT. Protein sequence: CASSYRQATNEKLFF.

The genes are TRBV4-1 and TRBJ2-1; 8 bases align to TRBD1. J gave up 3 bases and V 3 bases, and 10 bases lay outside the gene matches. Germline V gene data show CDR1 as MGHRA and CDR2 as YSYEKL. The CDR3 is 17 amino acids. The CDR3 bases are TGCGCCAGCAGCCATCCCCCGGACAGGGAATACTACAATGAGCAGTTCTTC. Its translation is CASSHPPDREYYNEQFF.